Shown below are 4 T cell receptor beta chains from a single sample sequenced in a study of OX40 agonist ivuxolimab in advanced cancers. TCRdb's table, derived via immunoSEQ multiplex PCR, lists solely in-frame clones and lacks some. Of around 70,000 clones in the sample, roughly 80% were seen once. The sequencing here drew on CD4+ or CD8+ T cells sorted from blood, taken in a trial of the OX40 agonist ivuxolimab. The source is an adult with an advanced solid tumor such as melanoma, head and neck, liver or kidney cancer.

The sample holds one count of this clone. V usage is TRBV4-2 and J usage is TRBJ2-3; D tentatively reads TRBD1 or TRBD2 (6 bases each). The ends were cut back, 0 bases at V and 2 bases at J, with 9 bases in the middle. CDR1 and CDR2 from the germline V gene are LGHNA and YNFKEQ. The CDR3 contains 15 residues. The CDR3 nucleotides are TGTGCCAGCAGCCAAGAAACGGGGGCCACAGATACGCAGTATTTT. Amino acids: CASSQETGATDTQYF.

This clone was observed a single time. V gene TRBV19 combines with J gene TRBJ1-3; 7 bases are a match to TRBD1. This CDR3 contains 14 residues. V gave up 4 bases and J gave up 4 bases; unmatched junction bases: 4. Germline CDR1 LNHDA, CDR2 SQIVND (reference sequence). CDR3 coding DNA: TGTGCCAGTAGTACGACAGGGACGGGAAACACCATATATTTT. Amino acid sequence: CASSTTGTGNTIYF.

This clone was seen a handful of times. The chain joins TRBV18 to TRBJ2-3; TRBD2 matches at 10 bases. CDR1 is KGHSH, CDR2 LQKENI, per germline. CDR3 size: 16 residues. Trimming at V came to 5 bases and at J to 2 bases, leaving 7 bases not matched to a gene. CDR3 in amino acids: CASSTRTSGPTDTQYF. CDR3 sequence (DNA): TGTGCCAGCTCAACCAGGACTAGCGGACCCACAGATACGCAGTATTTT.

This clone was observed a few times. The chain combines TRBV5-1 with TRBJ1-1; 12 nucleotides agree with TRBD1. The CDR3 spans 18 residues. From germline, CDR1 is SGHRS and CDR2 YFSETQ. J lost 4 bases, V lost 2 bases, and 12 bases had no gene match. The CDR3: CASSFTTGTGGGGTEAFF. The CDR3 DNA sequence: TGCGCCAGCAGCTTCACAACCGGGACAGGGGGCGGAGGCACTGAAGCTTTCTTT.